One and the same sample provided the 25 T cell receptor beta chains below, sequenced in a study of PD-L1 blockade in urothelial cancer. Generated by immunoSEQ multiplex PCR, the TCRdb table keeps only in-frame clones and is missing some. The table records tens of thousands of clones, around 90% of them present only once. Sequencing was performed on PBMCs, taken around atezolizumab (anti-PD-L1) treatment. These receptor sequences come from a man between 45 and 60 years old with urothelial cancer.

CDR3 in amino acids: CASSLHRDRHYEQYF. The DNA of the CDR3 is TGTGCCAGCAGCCTCCACCGGGACAGACACTACGAGCAGTACTTC. This chain connects TRBV14 to TRBJ2-7; 7 bases agree with TRBD1. The germline gives CDR1 SGHDN, CDR2 FVKESK. J lost 3 bases, V lost 4 bases, and 9 bases had no gene match. The CDR3 length is 15 residues.

The chain combines TRBV5-1 with TRBJ2-7; D not certain. V lost 1 base and J lost 4, with 12 bases in between. The V gene's germline CDR1 is SGHRS and CDR2 YFSETQ. CDR3 length equals 14 residues. Here the CDR3 DNA reads TGCGCCAGCAGCTTGAACACTATCGGTTACGAGCAGTACTTC. This gives the protein CASSLNTIGYEQYF.

This clone showed up just a few times. The V gene is TRBV10-3, the J gene TRBJ2-1; TRBD2 aligns across 12 bases. Per germline, CDR1 ENHRY and CDR2 SYGVKD. With 11 bases clipped from V and 7 bases from J, the junction kept 12 bases outside the gene matches. This CDR3 has 15 residues. CDR3: CASGLAGGLMNEQFF. For the CDR3, the DNA is TGTGCCTCCGGTCTAGCGGGGGGGCTTATGAATGAGCAGTTCTTC.

The V call is TRBV10-3, the J call TRBJ2-7; 11 bases align to TRBD2. V shed 10 bases, J shed 3 bases, and the junction held 5 bases outside the gene matches. The germline gives CDR1 ENHRY, CDR2 SYGVKD. The CDR3 totals 13 residues. In nucleotides, the CDR3 is TGTGCCACCTCTAGCGGGAGGAACTACGAGCAGTACTTC. As protein: CATSSGRNYEQYF.

The chain uses TRBV6-5 and TRBJ2-7; the match to TRBD2 covers 11 bases. With 6 bases clipped from V and 7 bases from J, the junction kept 8 bases outside the gene matches. Germline V gives CDR1 MNHEY, CDR2 SVGAGI. This CDR3 contains 14 residues. This chain's CDR3 is CASSRTSGRQEQYF. CDR3 coding DNA: TGTGCCAGCAGCAGGACTAGCGGGCGTCAGGAGCAGTACTTC.

V is TRBV27 and J is TRBJ2-7; tentatively, D is TRBD2 (6 bases). The length of the CDR3 is 14 residues. Looked up from germline, CDR1 is MNHEY and CDR2 is SMNVEV (reference sequence). Trimming removed 3 bases from V and 6 bases from J, with 15 bases in between. CDR3 bases: TGTGCCAGCAGTTTTACCCCTGCGGGATCCGAGCAGTACTTC. Its protein is CASSFTPAGSEQYF.

The V gene is TRBV13, the J gene TRBJ2-3; 10 nucleotides match TRBD2. Germline assignment: CDR1 PRHDT and CDR2 FYEKMQ (reference sequence). V dropped 0 bases and J dropped 6; count of bases not matched to a gene: 0. CDR3 length: 14 residues. The CDR3 DNA follows: TGTGCCAGCAGCTTAGGGGGACTAGCGGATACGCAGTATTTT. Protein: CASSLGGLADTQYF.

The chain links TRBV7-9 to TRBJ2-7; 9 positions agree with TRBD2. The ends lost 5 bases at V and 3 bases at J; junction bases unmatched: 5. The CDR3 is 14 amino acids. CDR1 is SEHNR, CDR2 FQNEAQ, per germline (reference sequence). This chain's CDR3 is CASSPPSGNYEQYF. In DNA form, the CDR3 reads TGTGCCAGCAGCCCCCCTAGCGGGAACTACGAGCAGTACTTC.

In nucleotides, the CDR3 is TGTGCCAGCAGCTTGCCCAGGGGGCCACAGACTGAAGCTTTCTTT. As protein: CASSLPRGPQTEAFF. The chain carries TRBV5-6 and TRBJ1-1; 8 bases are shared with TRBD1. The trim removed 1 base at V and 5 bases at J, leaving 7 bases unmatched. The germline gives CDR1 SGHDT, CDR2 YYEEEE. This CDR3 has 15 residues.

The chain has TRBV2 and TRBJ1-2; D is uncertain. The germline CDR1 and CDR2 sequences are SNHLY and FYNNEI. The CDR3 covers 12 residues. With 8 bases removed from V and 4 bases from J, the gap between germline ends came to 11 bases. Written as DNA, the CDR3 is TGTGCCAGCTACGGGAGCCTCTATGGCTACACCTTC. As protein: CASYGSLYGYTF.

The chain joins TRBV9 to TRBJ2-2, with D perhaps TRBD2 (6 bases). CDR1 is SGDLS and CDR2 is YYNGEE in the germline V gene. The CDR3 is 15 amino acids. V dropped 3 bases and J dropped 2 bases, with 11 bases sitting between them. For the CDR3, the DNA is TGTGCCAGCAGCGACCGGGACTTAAACACCGGGGAGCTGTTTTTT. It codes for CASSDRDLNTGELFF.

V and J are TRBV19 and TRBJ2-5, with a weak D call TRBD2 (6 bases). Germline V gene lookup returns CDR1 LNHDA and CDR2 SQIVND (reference sequence). V was clipped by 9 bases and J by 5 bases, with 16 bases between them. The CDR3 covers 13 residues. Written as DNA, the CDR3 is TGTGCCAGCGCCGGGCCGGCGGGGGAGACCCAGTACTTC. Translating gives CASAGPAGETQYF.

The chain couples TRBV11-2 to TRBJ2-1; 9 nucleotides agree with TRBD2. This CDR3 spans 15 amino acids. V lost 5 bases to trimming and J lost 7 bases; unmatched junction nucleotides: 9. CDR1 and CDR2 (germline): SGHAT, FQNNGV. CDR3 DNA: TGTGCCAGCAGCGCAACCGGGACTAGCAGGAATGAGCAGTTCTTC. It specifies CASSATGTSRNEQFF.

This clone has only a few counts. The chain uses TRBV5-1 and TRBJ2-6; 7 bases are a match to TRBD1. The CDR3 extends over 19 amino acids. V lost 3 bases and J lost 0; bases outside the gene matches: 12. Germline CDR1 SGHRS, CDR2 YFSETQ. CDR3 sequence reads: CASSYQPGTASSGANVLTF. The CDR3 bases are TGCGCCAGCAGCTACCAACCCGGGACAGCCTCCTCTGGGGCCAACGTCCTGACTTTC.

The rearrangement uses TRBV10-3 and TRBJ2-7; possible D gene TRBD2, 6 bases. The CDR3 sequence is 15 residues long. Germline CDR1 and CDR2: ENHRY and SYGVKD. Trimming removed 5 bases at V and 5 bases at J, with 19 bases between. For the CDR3, the DNA is TGTGCCATCAGTCCCGCGGGGATCCAGGCCCACGAGCAGTACTTC. It specifies CAISPAGIQAHEQYF.

This chain joins TRBV28 and TRBJ2-4; D not resolved. Germline assignment: CDR1 MDHEN and CDR2 SYDVKM. The germline V and J ends were trimmed by 6 bases and 2 bases, with 20 bases remaining between them. This CDR3 spans 17 amino acids. The CDR3 here is CASSPLRGLVPKNIQYF. CDR3 sequence (DNA): TGTGCCAGCAGCCCCCTACGTGGGCTGGTTCCCAAAAACATTCAGTACTTC.

This chain joins TRBV14 and TRBJ1-4; D perhaps matches TRBD1 (6 bases). Germline V CDR1 and CDR2: SGHDN, FVKESK. CDR3 length: 17 amino acids. V lost 0 bases to trimming and J lost 8 bases, with 19 bases between them. Written as DNA, the CDR3 is TGTGCCAGCAGCCAAGAGTCAGGCCAGGGGTTAGCAGAAAAACTGTTTTTT. This gives the protein CASSQESGQGLAEKLFF.

The chain couples TRBV10-1 to TRBJ2-5, with D unclear. The germline CDR1 and CDR2 sequences are WNHNN and SYGVQD (reference sequence). The V gene lost 3 bases and the J gene lost 2 bases, with 10 bases spanning the gap. The CDR3 has 14 amino acids. Written as DNA, the CDR3 is TGCGCCAGCAGTGACCGTCATGAGCAAGAGACCCAGTACTTC. As protein: CASSDRHEQETQYF.

The V gene is TRBV27, the J gene TRBJ1-5; D gene unclear. V gave up 5 bases and J gave up 7 bases, with 15 bases separating them. CDR3 length equals 14 residues. From germline, CDR1 is MNHEY and CDR2 SMNVEV (reference sequence). CDR3 in amino acids: CASSPRSGFQPQHF. DNA of the CDR3: TGTGCCAGCAGTCCACGGAGCGGGTTCCAGCCCCAGCATTTT.

The CDR3, as DNA: TGTGCCAGCAGCTTACTTCGACAGACCTACGAGCAGTACTTC. Translation: CASSLLRQTYEQYF. The chain combines TRBV7-2 with TRBJ2-7; D is possibly TRBD1 (5 bases). The CDR3 has 14 residues. Germline CDR1 reads SGHTA; CDR2 reads FQGNSA. V shed 2 bases and J shed 2 bases, with 10 bases lying between them.

With respect to this clone: The junction differs from germline at one of its ends, possibly a read error. The V gene is TRBV27, the J gene TRBJ1-6; D gene uncertain. The CDR3 spans 17 residues. Germline V gene data show CDR1 as MNHEY and CDR2 as SMNVEV (reference sequence). In DNA form, the CDR3 reads TGTACCAGCAGTCCTTCCCCCCGGCGGCAATATAATTCACCCCTCCACTTT. Protein sequence: CTSSPSPRRQYNSPLHF.

The gene calls are TRBV7-6 and TRBJ2-2; 9 bases are shared with TRBD2. Germline assignment: CDR1 SGHVS and CDR2 FNYEAQ. J was trimmed by 6 bases and V by 3 bases; bases with no gene match: 5. The CDR3 has 15 residues. This chain's CDR3 is CASSLLAGESGELFF. The CDR3 DNA sequence: TGTGCCAGCAGCTTGTTAGCGGGGGAGTCCGGGGAGCTGTTTTTT.

This clone has more than one count but fewer than ten. This sequence joins TRBV9 and TRBJ2-1, with D perhaps matching TRBD1 (6 bases). The V gene's germline CDR1 is SGDLS and CDR2 YYNGEE. Trimming cost V 4 bases and J 4 bases, with 12 bases left between them. This CDR3 contains 14 residues. The CDR3 DNA reads TGTGCCAGCAGCCCTCGAGGACAGTACAATGAGCAGTTCTTC. This codes for CASSPRGQYNEQFF.

The chain carries TRBV9 and TRBJ1-2, with 9 nucleotides matching TRBD1. CDR3 length equals 15 residues. From germline, CDR1 is SGDLS and CDR2 YYNGEE. V shed 0 bases, J shed 4 bases, and the junction held 4 bases outside the gene matches. Here the CDR3 reads CASSVDGQGSYGYTF. The CDR3 region has the DNA TGTGCCAGCAGCGTAGACGGACAGGGGTCCTATGGCTACACCTTC.

V and J are TRBV4-1 and TRBJ1-5, with no clear D. Germline CDR1 and CDR2: MGHRA and YSYEKL. This CDR3 spans 16 amino acids. V lost 5 bases to trimming and J lost 2 bases, with 16 bases between them. CDR3 residues: CASSVSWARGNQPQHF. For the CDR3, the DNA is TGCGCCAGCAGCGTGTCTTGGGCCAGAGGCAATCAGCCCCAGCATTTT.